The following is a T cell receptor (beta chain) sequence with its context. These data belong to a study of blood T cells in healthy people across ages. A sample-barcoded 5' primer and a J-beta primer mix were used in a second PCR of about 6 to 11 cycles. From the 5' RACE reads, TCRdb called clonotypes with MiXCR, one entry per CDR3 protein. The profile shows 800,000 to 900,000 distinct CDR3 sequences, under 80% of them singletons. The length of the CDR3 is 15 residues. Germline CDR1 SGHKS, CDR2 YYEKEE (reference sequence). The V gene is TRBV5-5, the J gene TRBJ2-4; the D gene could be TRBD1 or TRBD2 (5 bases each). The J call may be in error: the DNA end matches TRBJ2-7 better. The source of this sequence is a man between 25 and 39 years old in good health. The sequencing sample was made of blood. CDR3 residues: CASSSLEGLQDEQYF. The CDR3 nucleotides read TGTGCCAGCAGCTCCCTCGAGGGGCTACAAGACGAGCAGTACTTC.